Listed here is a single T cell receptor beta chain. The J segment lost 6 bases and the V segment lost 4 bases, leaving 2 bases of the junction unmatched. This CDR3 region has 12 residues. Germline V gives CDR1 SGHDN, CDR2 FVKESK. The sample originates from a study of blood T cell repertoires in COVID-19. In the study overall: The origin of the acute and convalescent COVID-19 samples was the United States, Italy and Spain. T cells, B-cell-depleted T cells, or PBMCs supplied cDNA or gDNA.

Original processing notes: The assay estimated nucleated cells by amplifying reference gene primers. The repertoire was sequenced with immunoSEQ multiplex PCR; TCRdb's copy has only in-frame clones and lacks some. That table is the source of V, J and clone size, and D and trimming were worked out from the DNA. The sample lists roughly 150,000 clones; roughly 88% were seen once. The TCR was taken from a woman in her forties or fifties in a cohort sampled during active or convalescent COVID-19. V and J are TRBV14 and TRBJ1-2, with TRBD1 matching over 7 bases. The sample taken for sequencing was peripheral blood. CDR3 amino acids: CASSRGQDGYTF. CDR3 nucleotides: TGTGCCAGCAGCCGCGGACAGGATGGCTACACCTTC.